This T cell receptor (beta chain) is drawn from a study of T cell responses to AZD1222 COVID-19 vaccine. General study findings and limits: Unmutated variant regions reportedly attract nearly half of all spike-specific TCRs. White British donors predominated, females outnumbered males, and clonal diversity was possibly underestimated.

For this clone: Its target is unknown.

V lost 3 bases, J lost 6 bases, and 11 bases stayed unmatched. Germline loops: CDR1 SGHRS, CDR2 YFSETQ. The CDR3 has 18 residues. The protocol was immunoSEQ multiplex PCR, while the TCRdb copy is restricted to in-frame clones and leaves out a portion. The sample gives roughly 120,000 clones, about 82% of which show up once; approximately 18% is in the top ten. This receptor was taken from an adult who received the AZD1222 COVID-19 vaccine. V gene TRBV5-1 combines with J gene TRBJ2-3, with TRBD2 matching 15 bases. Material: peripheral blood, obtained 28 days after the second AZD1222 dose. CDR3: CASSSGLAGGVLSDTQYF. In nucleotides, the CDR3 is TGCGCCAGCAGCTCCGGACTAGCGGGAGGGGTACTAAGCGATACGCAGTATTTT.